This T cell receptor beta chain comes out of a study of lymphopenia after photon versus proton radiotherapy. Findings and limits, study-wide: Photon-treated patients lost naive T cells and TCR diversity; proton-treated stayed stable. Oligoclonal CD8+ Temra expansion after nadir drove photon patients' diversity drop. Larger post-nadir TCR diversity loss correlated inversely with survival in deceased patients. Better survival with proton therapy was suggested as possible, not demonstrated.

To note about this clone: Its matching antigen is unknown.

Only in-frame clones appear in the TCRdb table, and some are missing; sequencing was by immunoSEQ multiplex PCR. The sample has tens of thousands of clones; around 85% are singletons. The germline V gene encodes CDR1 SGHDT and CDR2 YYEEEE. The CDR3 length is 15 residues. The V and J ends lost 0 bases and 0 bases respectively, with 7 bases between them. This chain joins TRBV5-6 and TRBJ1-3; no clear D gene. The specimen was peripheral blood, collected from a patient treated with proton-based radiotherapy. The sequence came from a man aged 55 to 70 with pancreatic cancer. The CDR3 here is CASSLVQNSGNTIYF. The CDR3, as DNA: TGTGCCAGCAGCTTGGTGCAGAACTCTGGAAACACCATATATTTT.